This paragraph covers one TCR beta chain sequence. Its antigen remains unidentified. Trimming took off 4 bases at V and 7 bases at J, with 8 bases between the two ends. CDR1 and CDR2 (germline): MNHNS, SASEGT. The CDR3 contains 13 residues. The data were produced by immunoSEQ multiplex PCR, yet TCRdb's version contains in-frame clones alone and is incomplete. The sample contains more than 35,000 clones, under 90% of which appear only once. This record belongs to a study of somatic mutations in cytotoxic T cells in rheumatoid arthritis. Turning to the study itself: The authors flow-sorted some V beta antibody-stained T-cell populations at nearly 100% purity, including V beta1+ cells that they sequenced for TCRB.

Notes on the study in general: A largest CD8+ clone above 20% of CD8+ cells occurred in about an eighth of the roughly 60 patients. Age was associated with higher CD8+ clonality in rheumatoid arthritis patients, not in healthy controls.

V usage is TRBV6-1 and J usage is TRBJ1-6, with a possible D match to TRBD1 (5 bases). Specimen: CD8+ T cells sorted from blood. This TCR derives from a man aged 40-55 years in good health. The CDR3 sequence is CASSARDNSPLHF. The CDR3, as DNA: TGTGCCAGCAGTGCCAGGGACAATTCACCCCTCCACTTT.